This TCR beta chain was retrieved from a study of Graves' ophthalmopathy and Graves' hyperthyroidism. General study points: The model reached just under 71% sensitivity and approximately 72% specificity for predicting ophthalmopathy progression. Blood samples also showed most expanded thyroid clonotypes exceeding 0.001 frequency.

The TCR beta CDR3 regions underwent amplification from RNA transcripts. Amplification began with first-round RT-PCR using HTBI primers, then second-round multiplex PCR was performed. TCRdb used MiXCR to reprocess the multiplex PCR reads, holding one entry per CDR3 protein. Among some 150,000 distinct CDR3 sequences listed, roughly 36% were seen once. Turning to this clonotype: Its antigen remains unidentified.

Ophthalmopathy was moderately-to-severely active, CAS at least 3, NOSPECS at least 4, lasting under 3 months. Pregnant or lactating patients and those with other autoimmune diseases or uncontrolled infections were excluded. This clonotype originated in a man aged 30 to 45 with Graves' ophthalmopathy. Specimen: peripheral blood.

CDR3 DNA: TGTGCCAGCAATACGAACACCGGGGAGCTGTTTTTT. Its protein product is CASNTNTGELFF. The rearrangement joins TRBV6-2 or TRBV6-3 to TRBJ2-2; D is ambiguous. CDR3 size: 12 residues. V was shortened by 7 bases and J by 0 bases, with 3 bases between the two germline ends. CDR1 and CDR2 (germline): MNHEY, SVGEGT.